This section outlines one TCR beta chain sequence together with its context. Its antigen is unknown. The data derive from a study of T cell repertoires in cytomegalovirus infection. Study-level information: CMV infection plus the matching HLA type was flagged by public TCR beta signatures.

Trimming cost V 5 bases and J 5 bases, with 5 bases left between them. The CDR3 consists of 11 residues. Germline V gene lookup returns CDR1 MNHGY and CDR2 SAAAGT. One entry per CDR3 protein, called by TCRdb with MiXCR from the reads. The sample lists about 150,000 distinct CDR3 sequences, approximately 30% seen once, with about 52% in the top ten. Study-wide findings and caveats: There were HLA-C-restricted CMV-specific TCR beta clonotypes dominating the ex vivo response. The cumulative frequency of public TCR beta families distinguished individuals who carried CMV together with the relevant HLA.

The chain employs TRBV6-8 and TRBJ2-3; D call uncertain. Source: CD8+ T cells from cultured PBMCs, taken from culture after CMV antigen stimulation. This sequence originates from a human donor in good health (CMV status not recorded). Some clones in this sample may be carry-over from other donors' samples. The chain's CDR3 is CASSKLDTQYF. The DNA of the CDR3 is TGTGCCAGCAGTAAACTAGATACGCAGTATTTT.